This is a list of T cell receptor beta chains from one sample in a study of OX40 agonist ivuxolimab in advanced cancers. Here immunoSEQ multiplex PCR was the method, and the copy in TCRdb shows in-frame clones only, minus some. This table has approximately 21,000 clones, 65% to 90% appearing once. Source: CD4+ or CD8+ T cells sorted from blood, taken in a trial of the OX40 agonist ivuxolimab. The receptors originated from an adult with an advanced solid tumor such as melanoma, head and neck, liver or kidney cancer. Both conserved end residues are part of each CDR3. The order of the fields is V gene, J gene, clone size, D gene, CDR3 protein, CDR3 DNA. The D gene is left open where the match is weak. Where a row states a size, it is once, few, many or the class of an expanded clone; other rows omit it.

>TRBV18|TRBJ2-1|once|-
CASSPTDRSYNEQFF
TGTGCCAGCTCACCCACAGACCGCTCCTACAATGAGCAGTTCTTC
>TRBV5-8|TRBJ2-1|-|-
CASGDGVGYNEQFF
TGTGCCAGCGGCGACGGGGTAGGCTACAATGAGCAGTTCTTC
>TRBV5-6|TRBJ2-2|-|TRBD2
CPAGAGGLGLFF
TGCCCTGCGGGGGCGGGAGGCCTGGGGCTGTTTTTT
>TRBV7-9|TRBJ2-7|-|TRBD2
CASSPTGLAASYEQYF
TGTGCCAGCAGCCCCACGGGACTAGCGGCGTCCTACGAGCAGTACTTC
>TRBV6-6|TRBJ1-1|-|-
CASFVSVGLPGAEAFF
TGTGCCAGCTTCGTTTCAGTCGGCCTCCCCGGGGCTGAAGCTTTCTTT
>TRBV27|TRBJ2-7|-|-
CASSHDSYEQYF
TGTGCCAGCAGTCACGACAGTTACGAGCAGTACTTC
>TRBV30|TRBJ2-7|-|TRBD2
CAWSRTSWSSYEQYF
TGTGCCTGGAGTAGGACTAGCTGGAGCTCCTACGAGCAGTACTTC
>TRBV7-3|TRBJ2-2|-|-
CASSLALSGELFF
TGTGCCAGCAGCTTAGCCCTCTCCGGGGAGCTGTTTTTT
>TRBV4-1|TRBJ1-5|-|-
CASSQELSANQPQHF
TGCGCCAGCAGCCAAGAGTTGTCAGCCAATCAGCCCCAGCATTTT
>TRBV6-8|TRBJ2-7|few|-
CASSDALSYEQYF
TGTGCCAGCAGTGATGCCCTCTCCTACGAGCAGTACTTC
>TRBV30|TRBJ1-4|once|-
CAWSGDTPGEKLFF
TGTGCCTGGAGCGGGGACACCCCGGGTGAAAAACTGTTTTTT
>TRBV19|TRBJ2-3|-|-
CASSIVPESTDTQYF
TGTGCCAGTAGTATTGTACCGGAGAGCACAGATACGCAGTATTTT
>TRBV10-2|TRBJ2-2|once|-
CASKDLGSLGTGELFF
TGCGCCAGCAAAGATCTGGGTAGCTTGGGGACCGGGGAGCTGTTTTTT
>TRBV6-4|TRBJ2-1|-|TRBD2
CASSSGIYNEQFF
TGTGCCAGCAGTAGCGGGATATACAATGAGCAGTTCTTC
>TRBV7-9|TRBJ2-7|-|-
CASSRNYEQYF
TGTGCCAGCAGCCGGAACTACGAGCAGTACTTC
>TRBV6-1|TRBJ2-5|-|-
CASSDLAGSETQYF
TGTGCCAGCAGTGATCTGGCAGGTTCGGAGACCCAGTACTTC
>TRBV4-1|TRBJ1-1|-|-
CASSLKPGLGEAFF
TGCGCCAGCAGCCTAAAGCCCGGACTGGGTGAAGCTTTCTTT
>TRBV6-4|TRBJ2-3|-|-
CASSAVGGSTDTQYF
TGTGCCAGCAGTGCGGTGGGGGGTAGCACAGATACGCAGTATTTT
>TRBV6-5|TRBJ1-1|-|-
CASSYSGGVTEAFF
TGTGCCAGCAGTTACTCGGGGGGGGTCACTGAAGCTTTCTTT
>TRBV5-1|TRBJ2-2|-|-
CASSLPAGEVNTGELFF
TGCGCCAGCAGCTTGCCGGCAGGGGAAGTGAACACCGGGGAGCTGTTTTTT
>TRBV27|TRBJ1-5|-|-
CASSLWGGNQPQHF
TGTGCCAGCAGTTTATGGGGGGGCAATCAGCCCCAGCATTTT
>TRBV4-1|TRBJ2-7|-|-
CASSQIWISYEQYF
TGCGCCAGCAGCCAAATCTGGATCTCCTACGAGCAGTACTTC
>TRBV30|TRBJ1-5|-|TRBD1
CAWSMGQSNQPQHF
TGTGCCTGGAGTATGGGACAGTCCAATCAGCCCCAGCATTTT
>TRBV2|TRBJ2-6|-|-
CASSGSANVLTF
TGTGCCAGCAGTGGATCGGCCAACGTCCTGACTTTC
>TRBV28|TRBJ2-3|once|-
CASSLLDTSTDTQYF
TGTGCCAGCAGTTTACTAGATACTAGCACAGATACGCAGTATTTT
>TRBV7-9|TRBJ2-7|-|-
CASSRVRF
TGTGCCAGCAGCAGGGTCCGGTTC
>TRBV5-8|TRBJ1-2|-|-
CASSLDGGNYGYTF
TGTGCCAGCAGCTTGGACGGTGGGAACTATGGCTACACCTTC
>TRBV6-6|TRBJ2-7|once|TRBD1
CASSPGTGSYEQYF
TGTGCCAGCAGTCCCGGGACAGGGTCCTACGAGCAGTACTTC
>TRBV4-1|TRBJ2-3|-|-
CASSQVGLPRTDTQYF
TGCGCCAGCAGCCAAGTCGGCCTACCCCGCACAGATACGCAGTATTTT
>TRBV9|TRBJ1-1|once|-
CASSGTDLQAFF
TGTGCCAGCAGCGGGACAGACCTCCAAGCTTTCTTT
>TRBV9|TRBJ2-7|-|-
CASSVGGGMTYEQYF
TGTGCCAGCAGCGTAGGTGGGGGGATGACCTACGAGCAGTACTTC
>TRBV7-3|TRBJ2-2|once|-
CASSFNSGGELFF
TGTGCCAGCAGCTTTAATAGTGGCGGGGAGCTGTTTTTT
>TRBV7-9|TRBJ2-5|-|-
CASRRDLETQYF
TGTGCCAGCAGAAGAGATCTGGAGACCCAGTACTTC
>TRBV5-8|TRBJ2-2|-|-
CASSLRTDTGELFF
TGTGCCAGCAGCTTGCGGACAGACACCGGGGAGCTGTTTTTT
>TRBV7-2|TRBJ2-2|-|-
CASLASGELFF
TGTGCCAGTCTAGCTTCCGGGGAGCTGTTTTTT
>TRBV7-9|TRBJ2-7|once|-
CASSFGSSYEQYF
TGTGCCAGCAGCTTTGGCAGCTCCTACGAGCAGTACTTC
>TRBV4-1|TRBJ2-1|-|TRBD2
CASSQVPSGLPPSEQFF
TGCGCCAGCAGCCAAGTCCCTAGCGGCCTTCCTCCCAGTGAGCAGTTCTTC
>TRBV28|TRBJ2-3|-|-
CASSLWRDGQYF
TGTGCCAGCAGTTTATGGAGGGATGGGCAGTATTTT
>TRBV7-3|TRBJ1-1|-|-
CASSLGGITEAFF
TGTGCCAGCAGCTTAGGGGGGATAACTGAAGCTTTCTTT
>TRBV4-2|TRBJ1-4|-|-
CASSQAGRNEKLFF
TGTGCCAGCAGCCAAGCAGGGCGGAATGAAAAACTGTTTTTT
>TRBV11-3|TRBJ2-5|-|-
CASSPSGGHSQETQYF
TGTGCCAGCAGCCCTTCTGGAGGCCACTCTCAAGAGACCCAGTACTTC
>TRBV4-1|TRBJ1-4|-|-
CASSQVRGGEGEKLFF
TGCGCCAGCAGCCAAGTCCGCGGGGGTGAAGGGGAAAAACTGTTTTTT
>TRBV19|TRBJ2-1|-|-
CASTTYYNEQFF
TGTGCCAGTACTACATACTACAATGAGCAGTTCTTC
>TRBV5-8|TRBJ1-4|-|-
CASSPGKLFF
TGTGCCAGCAGCCCGGGAAAACTGTTTTTT
>TRBV6-5|TRBJ2-7|-|-
CASTITPSAYEQYF
TGTGCCAGTACCATAACCCCTTCCGCATACGAGCAGTACTTC
>TRBV5-1|TRBJ2-3|-|-
CASSLELSGPLNTQYF
TGCGCCAGCAGCTTGGAGCTATCGGGGCCTCTGAATACGCAGTATTTT
>TRBV10-3|TRBJ2-7|-|-
CAISESGEDGSYEQYF
TGTGCCATCAGTGAGTCGGGGGAGGACGGCTCCTACGAGCAGTACTTC
>TRBV4-1|TRBJ1-4|-|-
CASSQLGTEYEKLFF
TGCGCCAGCAGCCAGCTCGGGACTGAGTATGAAAAACTGTTTTTT
>TRBV7-9|TRBJ1-1|-|-
CASSLNPGESEAFF
TGTGCCAGCAGCTTAAACCCAGGGGAATCTGAAGCTTTCTTT
>TRBV27|TRBJ2-1|-|-
CASSPAVYGVNEQFF
TGTGCCAGCAGCCCCGCTGTTTACGGAGTCAATGAGCAGTTCTTC
>TRBV28|TRBJ2-2|-|TRBD2
CSSGLAGVTGELFF
TGTTCAAGCGGACTAGCGGGAGTCACCGGGGAGCTGTTTTTT
>TRBV7-8|TRBJ2-1|-|TRBD2
CASSLYTSGRLNEQFF
TGTGCCAGCAGCTTATATACTAGCGGGAGGCTAAATGAGCAGTTCTTC
>TRBV28|TRBJ2-3|-|TRBD2
CASRPTSGVRDTQYF
TGTGCCAGCAGGCCCACTAGCGGGGTCAGGGATACGCAGTATTTT
>TRBV7-9|TRBJ1-1|-|-
CASSLEGRYGAFF
TGTGCCAGCAGCTTAGAGGGGAGATATGGAGCTTTCTTT
>TRBV28|TRBJ2-3|-|TRBD2
CASSLSGGRADTQYF
TGTGCCAGCAGTTTATCAGGCGGGAGGGCCGATACGCAGTATTTT
>TRBV19|TRBJ1-5|once|TRBD1
CASKITGGSSQPQHF
TGTGCCAGTAAAATAACAGGGGGCAGTTCCCAGCCCCAGCATTTT
>TRBV6-5|TRBJ2-7|-|-
CASRDDSEYEQYF
TGTGCCAGCAGAGATGACAGCGAGTACGAGCAGTACTTC
>TRBV6-5|TRBJ2-7|-|-
CASRPPGGGLYEQYF
TGTGCCAGCAGACCCCCGGGGGGCGGCCTATACGAGCAGTACTTC